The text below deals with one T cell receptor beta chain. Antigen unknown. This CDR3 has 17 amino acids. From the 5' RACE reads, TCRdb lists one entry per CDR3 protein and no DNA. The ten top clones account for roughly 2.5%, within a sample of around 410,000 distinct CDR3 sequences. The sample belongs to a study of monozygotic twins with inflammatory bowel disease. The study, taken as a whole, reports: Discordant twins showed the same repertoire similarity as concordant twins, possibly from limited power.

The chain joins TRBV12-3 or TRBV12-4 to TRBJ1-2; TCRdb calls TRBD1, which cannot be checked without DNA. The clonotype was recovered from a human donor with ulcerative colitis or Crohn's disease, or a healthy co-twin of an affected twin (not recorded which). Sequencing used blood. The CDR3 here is CASRTNLGVETNYGYTF.